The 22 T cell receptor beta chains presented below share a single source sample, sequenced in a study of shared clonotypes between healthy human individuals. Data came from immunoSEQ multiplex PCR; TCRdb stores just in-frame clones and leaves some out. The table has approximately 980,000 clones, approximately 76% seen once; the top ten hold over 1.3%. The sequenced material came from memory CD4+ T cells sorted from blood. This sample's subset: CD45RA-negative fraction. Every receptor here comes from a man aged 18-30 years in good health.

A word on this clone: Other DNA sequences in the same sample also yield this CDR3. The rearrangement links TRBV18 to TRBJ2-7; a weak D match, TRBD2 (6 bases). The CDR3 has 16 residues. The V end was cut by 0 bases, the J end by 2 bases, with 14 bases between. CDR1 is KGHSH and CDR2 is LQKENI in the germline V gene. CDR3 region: CASSPPTGTGAYEQYF. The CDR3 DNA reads TGTGCCAGCTCACCACCGACCGGGACTGGAGCCTACGAGCAGTACTTC.

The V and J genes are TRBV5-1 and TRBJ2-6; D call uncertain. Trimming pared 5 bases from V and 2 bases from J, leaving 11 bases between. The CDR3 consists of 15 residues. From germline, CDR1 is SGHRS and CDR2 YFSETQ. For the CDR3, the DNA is TGCGCCAGCAGTGACGGGCGTGCTGGGGCCAACGTCCTGACTTTC. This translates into CASSDGRAGANVLTF.

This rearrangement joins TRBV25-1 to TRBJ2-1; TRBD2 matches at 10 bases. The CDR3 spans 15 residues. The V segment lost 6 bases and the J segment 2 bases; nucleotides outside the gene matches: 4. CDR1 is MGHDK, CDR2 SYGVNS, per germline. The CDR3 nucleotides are TGTGCCAGCAGCCTAGCGGGGGAGCCCTACAATGAGCAGTTCTTC. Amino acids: CASSLAGEPYNEQFF. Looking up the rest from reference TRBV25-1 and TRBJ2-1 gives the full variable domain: EADIYQTPRYLVIGTGKKITLECSQTMGHDKMYWYQQDPGMELHLIHYSYGVNSTEKGDLSSESTVSRIRTEHFPLTLESARPSHTSQYLCASSLAGEPYNEQFFGPGTRLTVL.

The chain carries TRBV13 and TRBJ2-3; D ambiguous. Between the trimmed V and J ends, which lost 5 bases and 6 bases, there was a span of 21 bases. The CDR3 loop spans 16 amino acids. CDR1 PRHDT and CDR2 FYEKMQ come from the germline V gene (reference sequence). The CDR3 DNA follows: TGTGCCAGCAGCCAACGGATTGGTGGATGGGCGGATACGCAGTATTTT. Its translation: CASSQRIGGWADTQYF.

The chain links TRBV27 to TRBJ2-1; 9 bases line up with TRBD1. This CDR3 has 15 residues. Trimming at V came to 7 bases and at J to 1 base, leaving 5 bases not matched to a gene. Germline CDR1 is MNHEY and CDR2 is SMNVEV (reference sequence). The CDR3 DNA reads TGTGCCAGCAAATCCGGGACAGGGTCCTACAATGAGCAGTTCTTC. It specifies CASKSGTGSYNEQFF.

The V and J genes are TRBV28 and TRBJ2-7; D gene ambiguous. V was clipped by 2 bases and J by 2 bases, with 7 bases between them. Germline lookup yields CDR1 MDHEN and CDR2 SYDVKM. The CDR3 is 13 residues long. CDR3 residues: CASSLSTAYEQYF. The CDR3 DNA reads TGTGCCAGCAGTTTAAGTACAGCCTACGAGCAGTACTTC. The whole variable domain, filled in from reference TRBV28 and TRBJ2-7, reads DVKVTQSSRYLVKRTGEKVFLECVQDMDHENMFWYRQDPGLGLRLIYFSYDVKMKEKGDIPEGYSVSREKKERFSLILESASTNQTSMYLCASSLSTAYEQYFGPGTRLTVT.

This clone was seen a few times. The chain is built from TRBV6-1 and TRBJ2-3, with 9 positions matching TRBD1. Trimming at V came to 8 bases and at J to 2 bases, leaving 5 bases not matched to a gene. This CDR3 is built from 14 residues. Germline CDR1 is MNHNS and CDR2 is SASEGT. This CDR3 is CASSGQGYTDTQYF. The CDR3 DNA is TGTGCCAGCTCGGGACAGGGTTACACAGATACGCAGTATTTT.

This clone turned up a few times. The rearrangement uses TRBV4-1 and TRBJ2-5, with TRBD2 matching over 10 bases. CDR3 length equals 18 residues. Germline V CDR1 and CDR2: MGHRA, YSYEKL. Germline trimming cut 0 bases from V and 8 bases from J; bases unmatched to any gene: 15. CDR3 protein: CASSQDRGLAGVGVTQYF. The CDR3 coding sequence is TGCGCCAGCAGCCAAGATAGGGGTCTAGCGGGAGTTGGTGTCACCCAGTACTTC.

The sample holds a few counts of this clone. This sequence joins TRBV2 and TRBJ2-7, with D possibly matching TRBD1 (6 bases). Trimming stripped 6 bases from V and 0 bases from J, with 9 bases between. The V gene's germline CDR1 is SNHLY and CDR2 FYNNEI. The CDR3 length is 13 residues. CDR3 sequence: CASSGDTSYEQYF. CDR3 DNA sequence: TGTGCCAGCAGCGGGGACACCTCCTACGAGCAGTACTTC.

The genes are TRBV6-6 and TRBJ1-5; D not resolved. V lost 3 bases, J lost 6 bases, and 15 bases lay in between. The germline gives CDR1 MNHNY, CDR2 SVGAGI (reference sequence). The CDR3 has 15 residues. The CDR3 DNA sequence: TGTGCCAGCAGTTATCTGTCTCGGGGAACTCAGCCCCAGCATTTT. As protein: CASSYLSRGTQPQHF.

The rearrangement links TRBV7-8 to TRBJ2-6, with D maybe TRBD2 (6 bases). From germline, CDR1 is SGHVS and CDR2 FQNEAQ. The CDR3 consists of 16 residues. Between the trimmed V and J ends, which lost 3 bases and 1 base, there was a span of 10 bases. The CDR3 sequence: CASSLDGGSGANVLTF. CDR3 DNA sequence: TGTGCCAGCAGCTTGGACGGGGGTTCTGGGGCCAACGTCCTGACTTTC.

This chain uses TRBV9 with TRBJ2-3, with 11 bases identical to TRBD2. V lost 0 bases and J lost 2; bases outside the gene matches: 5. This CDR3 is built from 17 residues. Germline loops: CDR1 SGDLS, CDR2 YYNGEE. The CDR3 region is CASSVAGTSGYTDTQYF. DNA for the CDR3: TGTGCCAGCAGCGTAGCGGGGACTAGCGGATACACAGATACGCAGTATTTT.

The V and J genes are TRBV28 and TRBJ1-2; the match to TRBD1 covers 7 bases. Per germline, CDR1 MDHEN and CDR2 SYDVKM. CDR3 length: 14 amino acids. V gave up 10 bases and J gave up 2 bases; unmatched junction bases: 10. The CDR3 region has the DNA TGTGCCACCAAGACAGGGCCCGTCAACTATGGCTACACCTTC. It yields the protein CATKTGPVNYGYTF.

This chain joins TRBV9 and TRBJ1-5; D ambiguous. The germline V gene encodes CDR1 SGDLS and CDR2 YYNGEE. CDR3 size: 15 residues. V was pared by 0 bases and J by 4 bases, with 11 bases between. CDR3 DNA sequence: TGTGCCAGCAGCGTAGATGTCGGGGAGAATCAGCCCCAGCATTTT. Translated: CASSVDVGENQPQHF.

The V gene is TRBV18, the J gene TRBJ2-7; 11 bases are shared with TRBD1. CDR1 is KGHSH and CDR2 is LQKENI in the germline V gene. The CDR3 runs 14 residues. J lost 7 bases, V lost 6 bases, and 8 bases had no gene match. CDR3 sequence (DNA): TGTGCCAGCTCGCCTGGACAGGGGGCTCGGGAGCAGTACTTC. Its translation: CASSPGQGAREQYF.

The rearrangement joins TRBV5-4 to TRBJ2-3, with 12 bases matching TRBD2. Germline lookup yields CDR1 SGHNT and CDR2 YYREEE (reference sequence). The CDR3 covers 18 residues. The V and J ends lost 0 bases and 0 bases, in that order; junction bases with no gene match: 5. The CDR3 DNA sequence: TGTGCCAGCAGCTTGGGGACTAGCGGGACGACTAGCACAGATACGCAGTATTTT. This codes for CASSLGTSGTTSTDTQYF.

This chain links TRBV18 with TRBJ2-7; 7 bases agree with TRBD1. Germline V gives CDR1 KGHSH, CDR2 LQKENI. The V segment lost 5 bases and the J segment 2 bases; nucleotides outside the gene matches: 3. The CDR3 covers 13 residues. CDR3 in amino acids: CASSDGTAYEQYF. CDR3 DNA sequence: TGTGCCAGCTCAGATGGGACAGCCTACGAGCAGTACTTC.

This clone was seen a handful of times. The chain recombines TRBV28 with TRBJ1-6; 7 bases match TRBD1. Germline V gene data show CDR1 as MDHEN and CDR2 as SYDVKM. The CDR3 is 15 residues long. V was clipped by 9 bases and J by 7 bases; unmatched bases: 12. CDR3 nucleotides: TGTGCCAGTTCCCCAGGGGGAACGGGGAATTCACCCCTCCACTTT. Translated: CASSPGGTGNSPLHF.

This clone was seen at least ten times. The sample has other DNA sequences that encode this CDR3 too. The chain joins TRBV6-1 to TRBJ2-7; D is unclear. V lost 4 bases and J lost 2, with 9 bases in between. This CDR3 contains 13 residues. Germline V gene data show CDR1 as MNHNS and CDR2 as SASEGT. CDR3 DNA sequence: TGTGCCAGCAGTGCTAGGTCCACCTACGAGCAGTACTTC. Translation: CASSARSTYEQYF.

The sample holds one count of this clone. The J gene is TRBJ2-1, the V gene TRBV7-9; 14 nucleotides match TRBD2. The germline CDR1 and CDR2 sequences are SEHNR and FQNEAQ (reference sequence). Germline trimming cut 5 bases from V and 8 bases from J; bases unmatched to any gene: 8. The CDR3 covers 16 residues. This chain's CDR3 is CASSPGLAGGSHEQFF. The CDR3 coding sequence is TGTGCCAGCAGCCCCGGACTAGCGGGAGGTTCGCATGAGCAGTTCTTC.

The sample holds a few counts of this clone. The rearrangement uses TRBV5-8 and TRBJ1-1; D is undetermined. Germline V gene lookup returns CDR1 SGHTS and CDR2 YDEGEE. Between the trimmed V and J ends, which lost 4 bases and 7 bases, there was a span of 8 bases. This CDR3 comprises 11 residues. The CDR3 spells CASSGVIEAFF. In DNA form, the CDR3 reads TGTGCCAGCAGCGGGGTGATTGAAGCTTTCTTT. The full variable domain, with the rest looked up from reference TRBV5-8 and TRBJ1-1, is EAGVTQSPTHLIKTRGQQATLRCSPISGHTSVYWYQQALGLGLQFLLWYDEGEERNRGNFPPRFSGRQFPNYSSELNVNALELEDSALYLCASSGVIEAFFGQGTRLTVV.

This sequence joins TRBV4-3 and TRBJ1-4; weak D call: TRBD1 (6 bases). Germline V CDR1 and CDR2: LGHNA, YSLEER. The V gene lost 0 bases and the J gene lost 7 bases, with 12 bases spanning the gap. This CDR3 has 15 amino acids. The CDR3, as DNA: TGCGCCAGCAGCCAAGATAGGGGGTATGGTGAAAAACTGTTTTTT. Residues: CASSQDRGYGEKLFF.